Below are 8 T cell receptor beta chains sequenced from a single sample in a study of T-cell reconstitution after alpha-beta-depleted transplantation in children. As it was prepared, the TCRbeta library received unique molecular identifiers. TCRdb reanalysed the PCR reads using MiXCR and keeps one entry per CDR3 protein. The sample carries fewer than 500,000 distinct CDR3 sequences, around two fifths recorded once. This sample comprised PBMCs, obtained before TCRalphabeta/CD19-depleted stem cell transplant. Every receptor here comes from a girl under 10 years old with aplastic anemia, due to receive a stem cell transplant.

This clonotype has only a few counts. The V gene is TRBV11-2, the J gene TRBJ2-7; 9 bases match TRBD1. There are 16 residues in the CDR3. Unmatched junction bases numbered 10, after V lost 5 bases and J lost 2 bases. The germline gives CDR1 SGHAT, CDR2 FQNNGV. The DNA of the CDR3 is TGTGCCAGCAGCGATAAGGGACAGGGAAACCCCTACGAGCAGTACTTC. This codes for CASSDKGQGNPYEQYF.

This clonotype was seen only a few times. This sequence joins TRBV6-1 and TRBJ2-7, with D perhaps TRBD1 (5 bases). The ends were cut back, 3 bases at V and 7 bases at J, with 16 bases in the middle. The CDR3 has 14 residues. CDR1 is MNHNS and CDR2 is SASEGT in the germline V gene. The CDR3 DNA is TGTGCCAGCAGTGACCCTTGGGGCAGGGCGGAGCAGTACTTC. This sequence encodes CASSDPWGRAEQYF.

This clonotype was seen a few times. The chain couples TRBV5-1 to TRBJ2-7; D is perhaps TRBD1 or TRBD2 (6 bases each). Germline V gene lookup returns CDR1 SGHRS and CDR2 YFSETQ. Trimming stripped 4 bases from V and 0 bases from J, with 14 bases between. The CDR3 length is 15 residues. CDR3 DNA: TGCGCCAGCAGCCCTAGGGGGGACACCTCCTACGAGCAGTACTTC. Translating gives CASSPRGDTSYEQYF.

This clonotype showed up just a few times. The chain carries TRBV20-1 and TRBJ2-7; D might be TRBD1 (7 bases). The V end lost 6 bases, the J end lost 3 bases, and 18 bases lay between the germline ends. The germline V gene has CDR1 DFQATT and CDR2 SNEGSKA (reference sequence). CDR3 length: 14 residues. The CDR3 DNA sequence: TGCAGTGCCCCCCGACAGGGAGGTATCTACGAGCAGTACTTC. Translated, it gives CSAPRQGGIYEQYF.

The chain links TRBV29-1 to TRBJ2-1; 8 bases line up with TRBD2. CDR1 and CDR2 from the germline V gene are SQVTM and ANQGSEA. V lost 6 bases and J lost 0; bases outside the gene matches: 10. This CDR3 has 16 residues. CDR3 sequence reads: CSVDELSGASYNEQFF. The DNA of the CDR3 is TGCAGCGTAGACGAACTTAGCGGGGCCTCCTACAATGAGCAGTTCTTC.

This clonotype was found a few times. The rearrangement joins TRBV6-1 to TRBJ1-6, with a tentative D call TRBD1 (5 bases). V lost 8 bases to trimming and J lost 2 bases, with 13 bases between them. Germline CDR1 is MNHNS and CDR2 is SASEGT. CDR3 length: 15 amino acids. In nucleotides, the CDR3 is TGTGCCAGCGGATCCGGGGACGCCTATAATTCACCCCTCCACTTT. Protein product: CASGSGDAYNSPLHF.

This clonotype was seen at least ten times. The gene calls are TRBV25-1 and TRBJ1-1; 7 bases align to TRBD1. This CDR3 is 14 amino acids long. The V segment lost 4 bases and the J segment 6 bases; nucleotides outside the gene matches: 8. The germline V gene encodes CDR1 MGHDK and CDR2 SYGVNS. The CDR3, as DNA: TGTGCCAGCAGTGCCCTGGGCGGGACAGCTGAAGCTTTCTTT. This sequence encodes CASSALGGTAEAFF.

CDR3 residues: CASSGRGTYNEQFF. In nucleotides, the CDR3 is TGTGCCAGCAGCGGGCGCGGGACCTACAATGAGCAGTTCTTC. This rearrangement joins TRBV7-2 to TRBJ2-1; D is possibly TRBD2 (6 bases). Germline V gene data show CDR1 as SGHTA and CDR2 as FQGNSA. The CDR3 totals 14 residues. Trimming pared 5 bases from V and 2 bases from J, leaving 10 bases between.